Described below is a single TCR beta chain sequence and its context. This clonotype was seen ten or more times. Which antigen it targets is not known. Per-base qualities were not stored, and no clone one base away is much larger. The entry originates in a study of regulatory T cells in long-lasting Graves disease (dated by TCRdb to the early 2020s). For context, the study as a whole: Persistent Graves' disease was defined as antithyroid drug treatment for over 5 years with persistently positive TSH receptor autoantibodies. A total of around 35 samples were covered by TCR sequencing, comprising approximately 13 persistent and approximately 20 newly diagnosed Graves' disease patients. The study took place in China and was registered as a clinical trial. Persistent Graves' disease patients in the clinical cohort had taken antithyroid drugs for approximately 10 years on average. Peripheral blood TCR sequencing and RNA sequencing compared persistent Graves' disease patients with newly diagnosed Graves' disease patients.

For CDR1 and CDR2, the germline V gene lists MDHEN and SYDVKM. The CDR3 runs 13 amino acids, cysteine and phenylalanine included. The only DNA kept is the CDR3, 39 bases in frame from the first base. V loses 7 bases, J loses 11 bases, and the germline ends lie 20 bases apart. The investigation overall reported the following: The authors noted that the small sample size was a limitation that may lower accuracy. Sequencing and analysis were restricted to the TCR beta chain. TRBV28, TRBJ1-2 and TRBJ2-5 were preferentially used in persistent disease, while TRBV20-1 and TRBJ2-1 were favored in newly diagnosed disease. A larger number of public clonotypes was shared among persistent patients (over 2,500) than among newly diagnosed patients (approximately 1,000). Only peripheral blood was studied, because thyroid tissue, the primary lesion, was inaccessible. Persistent Graves' disease patients showed lower TCR Shannon entropy and fewer highly expanded clones than newly diagnosed patients, suggesting clonal expansion.

The library was built by means of multiplex PCR. Instrument used: Illumina HiSeq 4000. CDR3 regions were amplified by Arm-PCR with iRepertoire HTBI primers to construct TCR beta libraries. Before sequencing, the PCR products went through gel purification. The original pipeline was this. Gene usage analysis of CDR3 amino acid clonotypes relied on the 60 to 65 TRBV and over 13 TRBJ segments identified across samples. COPE and FqMerger were used to merge the filtered high-quality paired reads into contigs. BLAST was used to align contigs to IMGT TRBV, TRBD and TRBJ reference genes, with CDR3 defined following IMGT. Highly expanded clones were defined as clonotypes with a frequency above 0.1%. Shannon entropy was used to measure repertoire diversity, and the Gini coefficient was used to measure V-J evenness. A clonotype was considered public if more than one individual shared it. The public reads were run again by TCRdb, first through fastp at Q25 and then through MiXCR, and only productive beta chains were kept. Rows with a matching CDR3 protein are joined into one entry that keeps the most common DNA and genes. Clone size and V and J calls follow TCRdb, not the original study. Within this sample are 300,000 to 500,000 distinct CDR3 sequences, with about 20% of them counted one time only. Less than 25% of the sample goes to the ten largest clones.

Per the publication, the time point label means: persistent/refractory GD, antithyroid drugs over 5 years with positive TRAb. For both TCR sequencing and RNA sequencing, RNA was extracted from PBMCs in TRIzol. The diagnosis of Graves' disease was made according to American Thyroid Association guidelines. Patients for the study were recruited at an endocrinology department in Xi'an, China. From each patient, approximately 9.9 milliliters of peripheral blood was collected into an EDTA anticoagulant tube. Ficoll Paque Plus density gradient separation was used to isolate PBMCs, and no further T cell sorting was performed. An Agilent 2100 Bioanalyzer and agarose gel were used to check RNA quality, and a NanoDrop 2000 was used to measure RNA concentration.

The sequencing used peripheral blood mononuclear cells (PBMCs), collected when the disease was refractory, from a patient treated with antithyroid drugs. The sequence was obtained from a female donor with Graves disease. The sequence is built from TRBV28 and TRBJ1-1; too little of a D gene remains to name it. The nucleotides read TGTGCCAGCAAACCAATTATCGGGTCCTGGGCTTTCTTT. This codes for CASKPIIGSWAFF.